By proportion, the clone carrying this T cell receptor (beta chain) is medium-sized. Its antigen remains unidentified. The sample originates from a study of neurological immune-mediated disorders. Study outcomes and limitations: The level of TCR clonal expansion was highest in patients with HTLV-1-associated myelopathy and lowest in multiple sclerosis, where it fell below the level seen in healthy controls.

Each TCR transcript was tagged with a 10-nucleotide random UMI during 5'RACE. Each CDR3 protein is one row after TCRdb ran MiXCR on the 5' RACE reads. Of fewer than 20,000 distinct CDR3 sequences in the sample, approximately 11% were seen once. Germline V gene data show CDR1 as SGHRS and CDR2 as YFSETQ. This CDR3 is 16 amino acids long. The junction had 7 bases not matched to a gene; V was cut back by 6 bases and J by 0 bases. A blood bank in Maryland, USA, provided the volunteers who served as healthy controls. The sequencing sample was made of CD8+ T cells from blood. This sequence originates from a woman in her 50s in good health. This rearrangement joins TRBV5-1 to TRBJ2-1; 9 bases agree with TRBD2. The CDR3 coding sequence is TGCGCCAGCATGTGGAGTAGCGGGAGCTCCTACAATGAGCAGTTCTTC. Translating it yields CASMWSSGSSYNEQFF.